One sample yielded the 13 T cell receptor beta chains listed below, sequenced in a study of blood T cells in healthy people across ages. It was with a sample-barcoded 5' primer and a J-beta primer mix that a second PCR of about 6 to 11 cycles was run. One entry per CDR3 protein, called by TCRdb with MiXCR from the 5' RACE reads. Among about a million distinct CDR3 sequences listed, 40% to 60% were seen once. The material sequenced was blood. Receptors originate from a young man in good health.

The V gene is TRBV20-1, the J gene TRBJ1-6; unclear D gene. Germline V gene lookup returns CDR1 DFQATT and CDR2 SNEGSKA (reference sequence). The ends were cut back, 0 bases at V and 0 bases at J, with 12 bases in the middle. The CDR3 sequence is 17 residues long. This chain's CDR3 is CSARDDALSSYNSPLHF. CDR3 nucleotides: TGCAGTGCTAGAGATGACGCGCTTAGCTCCTATAATTCACCCCTCCACTTT.

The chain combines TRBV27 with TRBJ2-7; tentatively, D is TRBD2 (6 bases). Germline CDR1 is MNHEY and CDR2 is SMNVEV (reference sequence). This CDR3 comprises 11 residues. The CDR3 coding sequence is TGTGCGACACGGGGGTGGGACGAGCAGTACTTC. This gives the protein CATRGWDEQYF.

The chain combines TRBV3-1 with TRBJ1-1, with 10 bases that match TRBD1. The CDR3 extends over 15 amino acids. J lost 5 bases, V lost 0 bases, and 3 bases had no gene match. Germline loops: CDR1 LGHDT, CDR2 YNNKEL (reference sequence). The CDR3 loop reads CASSQDGTGVTEAFF. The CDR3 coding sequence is TGTGCCAGCAGCCAAGACGGGACAGGGGTTACTGAAGCTTTCTTT.

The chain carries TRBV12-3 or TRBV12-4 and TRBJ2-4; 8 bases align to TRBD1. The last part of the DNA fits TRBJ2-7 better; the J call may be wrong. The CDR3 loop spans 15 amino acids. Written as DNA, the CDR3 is TGTGCCAGCAGTTCCGTTCAGGGGGCTAACTACGAGCAGTACTTC. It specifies CASSSVQGANYEQYF.

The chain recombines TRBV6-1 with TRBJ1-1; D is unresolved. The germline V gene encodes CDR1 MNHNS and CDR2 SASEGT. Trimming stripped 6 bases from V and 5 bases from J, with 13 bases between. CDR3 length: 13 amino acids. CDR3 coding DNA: TGTGCCAGCAGCCCCCCCTCATGGACTGAAGCTTTCTTT. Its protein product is CASSPPSWTEAFF.

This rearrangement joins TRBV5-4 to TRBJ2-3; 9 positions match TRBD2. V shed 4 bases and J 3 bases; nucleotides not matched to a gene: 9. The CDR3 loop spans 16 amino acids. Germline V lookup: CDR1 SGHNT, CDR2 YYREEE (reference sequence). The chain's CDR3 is CASSETAGGWTDTQYF. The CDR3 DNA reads TGTGCCAGCAGCGAAACGGCGGGGGGGTGGACAGATACGCAGTATTTT.

CDR3 sequence (DNA): TGTGCCAGCAGCCAAGGGACCGAGCAGTACTTC. It specifies CASSQGTEQYF. The J gene is TRBJ2-5, the V gene TRBV4-2; the D is unclear. The J call is doubtful: the DNA matches TRBJ2-7 better. Germline assignment: CDR1 LGHNA and CDR2 YNFKEQ. The CDR3 spans 11 residues.

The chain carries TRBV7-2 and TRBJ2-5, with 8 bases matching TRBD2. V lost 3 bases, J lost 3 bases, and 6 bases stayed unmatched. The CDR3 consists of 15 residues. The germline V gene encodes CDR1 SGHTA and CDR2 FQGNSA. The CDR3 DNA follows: TGTGCCAGCAGCTTCCCAACTAGCGGAGAAGAGACCCAGTACTTC. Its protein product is CASSFPTSGEETQYF.

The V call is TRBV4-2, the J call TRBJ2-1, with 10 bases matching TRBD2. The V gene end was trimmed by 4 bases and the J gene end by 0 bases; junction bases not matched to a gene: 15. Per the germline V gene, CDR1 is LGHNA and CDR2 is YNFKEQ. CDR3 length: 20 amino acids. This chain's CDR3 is CASSRTAETSGLSSYNEQFF. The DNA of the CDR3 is TGTGCCAGCAGCCGCACAGCGGAGACTAGCGGGCTTAGCTCCTACAATGAGCAGTTCTTC.

Here the CDR3 reads CASSSGTANYSEQFF. The CDR3 DNA sequence: TGCGCCAGCAGCTCCGGGACAGCCAACTACTCTGAGCAGTTCTTC. This chain uses TRBV5-1 with TRBJ2-1, with 7 bases matching TRBD1. The CDR3 totals 15 residues. V trimming: 3 bases; J trimming: 9 bases; junction bases outside the gene matches: 12. Per the germline V gene, CDR1 is SGHRS and CDR2 is YFSETQ.

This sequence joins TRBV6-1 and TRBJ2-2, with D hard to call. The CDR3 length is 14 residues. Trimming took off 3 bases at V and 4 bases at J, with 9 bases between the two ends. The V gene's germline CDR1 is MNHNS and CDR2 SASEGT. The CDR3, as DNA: TGTGCCAGCAGTGATGGCAGACTCACCGGGGAGCTGTTTTTT. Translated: CASSDGRLTGELFF.

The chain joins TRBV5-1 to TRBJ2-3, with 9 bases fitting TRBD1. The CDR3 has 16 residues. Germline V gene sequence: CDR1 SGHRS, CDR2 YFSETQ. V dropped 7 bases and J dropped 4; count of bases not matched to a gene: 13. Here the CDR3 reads CASWRGQGLGSDTQYF. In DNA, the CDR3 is TGCGCCAGCTGGCGGGGACAGGGCTTAGGGTCAGATACGCAGTATTTT.

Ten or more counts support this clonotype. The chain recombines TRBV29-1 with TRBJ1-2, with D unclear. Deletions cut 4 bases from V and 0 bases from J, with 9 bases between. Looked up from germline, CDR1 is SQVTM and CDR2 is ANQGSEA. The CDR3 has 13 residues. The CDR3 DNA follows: TGCAGCGTTGGGCTTGGGCCTAACTATGGCTACACCTTC. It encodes CSVGLGPNYGYTF.